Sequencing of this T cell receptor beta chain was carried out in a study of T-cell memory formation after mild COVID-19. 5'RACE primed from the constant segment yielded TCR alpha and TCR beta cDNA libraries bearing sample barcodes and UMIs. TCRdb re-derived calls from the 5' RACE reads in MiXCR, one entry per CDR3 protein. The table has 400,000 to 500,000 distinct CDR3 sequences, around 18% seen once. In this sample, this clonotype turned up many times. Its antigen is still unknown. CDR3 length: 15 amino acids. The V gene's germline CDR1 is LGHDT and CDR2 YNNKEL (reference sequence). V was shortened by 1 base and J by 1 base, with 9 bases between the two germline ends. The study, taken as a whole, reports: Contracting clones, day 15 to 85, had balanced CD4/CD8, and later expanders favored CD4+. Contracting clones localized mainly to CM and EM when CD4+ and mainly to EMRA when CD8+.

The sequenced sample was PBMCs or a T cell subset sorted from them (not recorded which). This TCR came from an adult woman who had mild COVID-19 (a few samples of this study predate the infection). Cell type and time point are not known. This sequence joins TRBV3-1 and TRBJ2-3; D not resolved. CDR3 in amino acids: CASSQALLGTDTQYF. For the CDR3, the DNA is TGTGCCAGCAGCCAAGCCCTCTTAGGCACAGATACGCAGTATTTT.